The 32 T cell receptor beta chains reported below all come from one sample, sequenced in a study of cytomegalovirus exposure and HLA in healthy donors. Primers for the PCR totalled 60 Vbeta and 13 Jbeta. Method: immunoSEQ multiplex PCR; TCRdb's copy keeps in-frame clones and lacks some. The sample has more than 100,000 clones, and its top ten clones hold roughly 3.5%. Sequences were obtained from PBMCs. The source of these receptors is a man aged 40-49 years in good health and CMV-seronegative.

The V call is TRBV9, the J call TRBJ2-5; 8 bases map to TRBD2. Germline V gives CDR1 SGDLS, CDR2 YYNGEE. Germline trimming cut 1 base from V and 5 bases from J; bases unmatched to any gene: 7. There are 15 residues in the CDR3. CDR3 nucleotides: TGTGCCAGCAGCGTAAGCGGGGGAGTTCATGAGACCCAGTACTTC. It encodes CASSVSGGVHETQYF.

The CDR3 is CASSVEPRGGRRTDTQYF. As DNA, the CDR3 is TGTGCCAGCAGCGTAGAACCTAGGGGGGGGCGAAGGACAGATACGCAGTATTTT. J is TRBJ2-3 and V is TRBV9, with a weak D call TRBD2 (7 bases). Per germline, CDR1 SGDLS and CDR2 YYNGEE. V was cut by 0 bases and J by 3 bases, with 20 bases left in between. The length of the CDR3 is 18 residues.

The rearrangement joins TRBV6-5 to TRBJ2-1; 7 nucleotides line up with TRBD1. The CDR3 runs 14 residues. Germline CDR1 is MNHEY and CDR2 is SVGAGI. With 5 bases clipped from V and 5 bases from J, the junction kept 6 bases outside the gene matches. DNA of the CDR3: TGTGCCAGCAGTGGTCGACAGGGACACAATGAGCAGTTCTTC. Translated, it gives CASSGRQGHNEQFF.

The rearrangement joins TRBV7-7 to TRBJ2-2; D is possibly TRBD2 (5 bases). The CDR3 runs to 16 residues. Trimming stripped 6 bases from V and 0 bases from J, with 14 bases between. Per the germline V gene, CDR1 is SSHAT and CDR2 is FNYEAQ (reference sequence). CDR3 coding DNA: TGTGCCAGCAGTTCCTTAGAGGGTACGAACACCGGGGAGCTGTTTTTT. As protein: CASSSLEGTNTGELFF.

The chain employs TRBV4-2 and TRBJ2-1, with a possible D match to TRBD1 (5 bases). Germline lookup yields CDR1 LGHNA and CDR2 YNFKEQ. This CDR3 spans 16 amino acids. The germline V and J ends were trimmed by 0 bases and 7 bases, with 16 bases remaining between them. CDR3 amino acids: CASSQEVRDRMNEQFF. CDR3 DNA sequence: TGTGCCAGCAGCCAAGAGGTCAGGGATCGGATGAATGAGCAGTTCTTC.

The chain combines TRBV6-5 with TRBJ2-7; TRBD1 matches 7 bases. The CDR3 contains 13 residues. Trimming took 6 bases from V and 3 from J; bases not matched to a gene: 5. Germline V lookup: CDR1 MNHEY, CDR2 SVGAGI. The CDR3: CASRRGQDYEQYF. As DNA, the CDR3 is TGTGCCAGCAGGAGAGGACAGGACTACGAGCAGTACTTC.

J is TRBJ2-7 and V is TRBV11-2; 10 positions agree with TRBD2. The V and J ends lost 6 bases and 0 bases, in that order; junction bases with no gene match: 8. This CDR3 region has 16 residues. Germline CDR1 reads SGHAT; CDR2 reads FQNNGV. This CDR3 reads CASRHPLAGGSYEQYF. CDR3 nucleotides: TGTGCCAGCAGACACCCCTTAGCGGGAGGCTCCTACGAGCAGTACTTC.

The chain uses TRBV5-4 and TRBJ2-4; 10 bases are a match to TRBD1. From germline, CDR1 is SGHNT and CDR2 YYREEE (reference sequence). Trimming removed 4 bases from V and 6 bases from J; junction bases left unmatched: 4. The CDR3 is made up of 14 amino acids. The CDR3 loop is CASSPGQGRNIQYF. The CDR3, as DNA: TGTGCCAGCAGCCCGGGACAGGGGAGAAACATTCAGTACTTC.

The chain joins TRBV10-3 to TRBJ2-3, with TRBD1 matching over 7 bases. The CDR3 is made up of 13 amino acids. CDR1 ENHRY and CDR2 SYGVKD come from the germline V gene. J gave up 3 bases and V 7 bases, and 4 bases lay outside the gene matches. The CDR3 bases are TGTGCCATCACCACAGGGGAGACAGATACGCAGTATTTT. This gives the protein CAITTGETDTQYF.

The CDR3 DNA sequence: TGTGCCAGCAGCTTACAGGGTGGCTACGAGCAGTACTTC. This encodes CASSLQGGYEQYF. This chain uses TRBV7-8 with TRBJ2-7, with D possibly being TRBD1 (5 bases). The CDR3 covers 13 residues. V was trimmed by 2 bases and J by 3 bases, leaving 8 bases between them. Germline lookup yields CDR1 SGHVS and CDR2 FQNEAQ.

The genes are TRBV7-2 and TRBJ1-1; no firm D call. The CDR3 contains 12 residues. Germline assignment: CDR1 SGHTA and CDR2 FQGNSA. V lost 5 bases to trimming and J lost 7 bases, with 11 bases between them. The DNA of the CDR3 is TGTGCCAGCAGCCCAAGAAGAGATGAAGCTTTCTTT. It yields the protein CASSPRRDEAFF.

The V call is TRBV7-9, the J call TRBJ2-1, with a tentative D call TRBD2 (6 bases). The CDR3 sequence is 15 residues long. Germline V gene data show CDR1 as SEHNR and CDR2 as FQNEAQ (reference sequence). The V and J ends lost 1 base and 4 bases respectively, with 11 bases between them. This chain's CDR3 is CASSLVTREYNEQFF. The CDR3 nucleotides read TGTGCCAGCAGCTTAGTGACTAGGGAATACAATGAGCAGTTCTTC.

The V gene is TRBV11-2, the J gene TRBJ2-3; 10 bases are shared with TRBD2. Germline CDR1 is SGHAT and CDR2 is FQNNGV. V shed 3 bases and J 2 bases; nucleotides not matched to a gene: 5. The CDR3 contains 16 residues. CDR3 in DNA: TGTGCCAGCAGCTTCCTAGCGGGGGATCTCACAGATACGCAGTATTTT. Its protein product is CASSFLAGDLTDTQYF.

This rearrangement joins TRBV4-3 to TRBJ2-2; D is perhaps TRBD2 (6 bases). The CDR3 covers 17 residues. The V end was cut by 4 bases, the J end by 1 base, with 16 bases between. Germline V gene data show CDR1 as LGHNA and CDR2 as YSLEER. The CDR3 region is CASSLKPPGENTGELFF. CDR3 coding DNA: TGCGCCAGCAGCCTAAAGCCCCCGGGGGAGAACACCGGGGAGCTGTTTTTT.

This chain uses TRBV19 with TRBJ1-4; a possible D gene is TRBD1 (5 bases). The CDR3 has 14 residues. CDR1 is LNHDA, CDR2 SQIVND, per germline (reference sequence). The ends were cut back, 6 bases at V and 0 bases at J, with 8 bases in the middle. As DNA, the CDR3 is TGTGCCAGTAGCACAGGAGCAACTAATGAAAAACTGTTTTTT. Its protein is CASSTGATNEKLFF.

The CDR3 is CASSKAGESEQYF. For the CDR3, the DNA is TGTGCCAGCAGCAAGGCGGGAGAAAGCGAGCAGTACTTC. The chain joins TRBV21-1 to TRBJ2-7; the D call of TRBD2 is as the table states it, not checked on the DNA. TRBV21-1 is termed a pseudogene. This CDR3 is 13 amino acids long.

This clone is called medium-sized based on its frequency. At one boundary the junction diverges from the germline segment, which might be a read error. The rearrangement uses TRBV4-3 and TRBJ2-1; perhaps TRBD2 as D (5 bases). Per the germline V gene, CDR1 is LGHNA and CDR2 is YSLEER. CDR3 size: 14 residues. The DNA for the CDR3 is TGCGCCAGCAGCCAAGATCGCCGGGGTACCCTTCTGGTCTTC. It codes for CASSQDRRGTLLVF.

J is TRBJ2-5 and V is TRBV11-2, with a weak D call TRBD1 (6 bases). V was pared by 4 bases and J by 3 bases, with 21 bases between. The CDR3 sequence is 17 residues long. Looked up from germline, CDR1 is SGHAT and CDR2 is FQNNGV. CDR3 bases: TGTGCCAGCAGCTCGCTTACGTTGCGTGACAGGAAAGAGACCCAGTACTTC. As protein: CASSSLTLRDRKETQYF.

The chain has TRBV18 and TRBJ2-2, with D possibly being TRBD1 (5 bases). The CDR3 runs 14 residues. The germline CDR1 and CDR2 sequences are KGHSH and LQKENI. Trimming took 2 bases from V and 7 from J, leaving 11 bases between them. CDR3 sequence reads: CASSPKAGIGELFF. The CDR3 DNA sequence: TGTGCCAGCTCACCAAAGGCAGGGATCGGGGAGCTGTTTTTT.

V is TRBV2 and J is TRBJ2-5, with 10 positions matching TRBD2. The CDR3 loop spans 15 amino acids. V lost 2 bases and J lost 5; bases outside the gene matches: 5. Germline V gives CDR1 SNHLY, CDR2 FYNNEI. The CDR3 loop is CASSEPSGGGETQYF. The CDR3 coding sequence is TGTGCCAGCAGTGAACCTAGCGGGGGTGGGGAGACCCAGTACTTC.

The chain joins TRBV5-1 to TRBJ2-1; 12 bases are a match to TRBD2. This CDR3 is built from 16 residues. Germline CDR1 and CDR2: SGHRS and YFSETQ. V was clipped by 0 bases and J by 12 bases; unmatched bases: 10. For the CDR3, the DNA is TGCGCCAGCAGCTTGGCCGGCGCTAGCGGGGGGGCAGGGCAGTTCTTC. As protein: CASSLAGASGGAGQFF.

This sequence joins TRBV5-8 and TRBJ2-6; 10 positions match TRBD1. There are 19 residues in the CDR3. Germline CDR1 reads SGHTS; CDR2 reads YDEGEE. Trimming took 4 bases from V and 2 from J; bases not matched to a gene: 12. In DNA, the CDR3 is TGTGCCAGCAGCCGTACTGCAGACAGGGGGCTGGCTGGGGCCAACGTCCTGACTTTC. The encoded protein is CASSRTADRGLAGANVLTF.

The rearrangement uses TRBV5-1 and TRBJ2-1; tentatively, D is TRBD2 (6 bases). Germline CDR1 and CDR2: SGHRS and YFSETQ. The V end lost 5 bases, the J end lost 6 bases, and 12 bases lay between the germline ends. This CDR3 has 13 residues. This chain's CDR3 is CASRRLDSNEQFF. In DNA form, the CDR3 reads TGCGCCAGCAGAAGACTAGACAGCAATGAGCAGTTCTTC.

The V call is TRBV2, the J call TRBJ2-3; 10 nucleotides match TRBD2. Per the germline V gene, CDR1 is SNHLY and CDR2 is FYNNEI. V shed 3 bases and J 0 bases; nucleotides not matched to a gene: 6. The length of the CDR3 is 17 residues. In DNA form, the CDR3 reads TGTGCCAGCAGTGAGCTAGGACTAGCGGCTAGCACAGATACGCAGTATTTT. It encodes CASSELGLAASTDTQYF.

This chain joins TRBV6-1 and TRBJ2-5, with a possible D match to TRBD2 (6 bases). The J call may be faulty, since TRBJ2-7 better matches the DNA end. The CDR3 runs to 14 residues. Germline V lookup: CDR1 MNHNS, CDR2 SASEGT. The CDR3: CASSAGLPPYEQYF. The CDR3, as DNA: TGTGCCAGCAGTGCCGGACTACCTCCCTACGAGCAGTACTTC.

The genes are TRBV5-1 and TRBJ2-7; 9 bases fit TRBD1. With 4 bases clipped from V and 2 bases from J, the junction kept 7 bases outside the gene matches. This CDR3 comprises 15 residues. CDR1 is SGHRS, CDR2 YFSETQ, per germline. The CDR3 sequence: CASSQTGGNTYEQYF. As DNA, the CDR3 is TGCGCCAGCAGCCAGACAGGGGGAAATACCTACGAGCAGTACTTC.

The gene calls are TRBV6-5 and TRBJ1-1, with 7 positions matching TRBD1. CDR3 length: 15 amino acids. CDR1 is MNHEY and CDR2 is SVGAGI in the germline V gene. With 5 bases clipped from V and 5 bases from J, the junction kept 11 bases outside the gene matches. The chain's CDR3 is CASSNRDSLGTEAFF. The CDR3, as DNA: TGTGCCAGCAGTAACCGGGACAGCCTAGGGACTGAAGCTTTCTTT.

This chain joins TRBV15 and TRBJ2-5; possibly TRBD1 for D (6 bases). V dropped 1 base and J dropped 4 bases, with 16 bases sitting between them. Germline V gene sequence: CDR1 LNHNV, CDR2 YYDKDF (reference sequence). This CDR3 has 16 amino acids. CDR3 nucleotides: TGTGCCACCAGCAGAGTCCGGACAGTCCCCCGAGAGACCCAGTACTTC. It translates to CATSRVRTVPRETQYF.

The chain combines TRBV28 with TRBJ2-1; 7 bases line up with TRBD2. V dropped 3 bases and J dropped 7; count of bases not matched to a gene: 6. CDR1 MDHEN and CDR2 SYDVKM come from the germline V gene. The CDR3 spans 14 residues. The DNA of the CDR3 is TGTGCCAGCAGTTTTGGGGGGGGACTTAATGAGCAGTTCTTC. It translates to CASSFGGGLNEQFF.

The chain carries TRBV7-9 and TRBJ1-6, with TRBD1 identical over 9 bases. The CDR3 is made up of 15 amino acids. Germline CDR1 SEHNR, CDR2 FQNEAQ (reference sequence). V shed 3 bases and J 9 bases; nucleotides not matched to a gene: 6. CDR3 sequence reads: CASSFRGTGISPLHF. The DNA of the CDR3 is TGTGCCAGCAGCTTCAGAGGGACAGGGATTTCACCCCTCCACTTT.

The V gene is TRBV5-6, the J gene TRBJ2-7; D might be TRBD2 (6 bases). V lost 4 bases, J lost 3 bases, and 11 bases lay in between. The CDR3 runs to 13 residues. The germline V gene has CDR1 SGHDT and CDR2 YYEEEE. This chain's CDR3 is CASSRTSRYEQYF. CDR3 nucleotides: TGTGCCAGCAGCCGAACTAGCCGCTACGAGCAGTACTTC.

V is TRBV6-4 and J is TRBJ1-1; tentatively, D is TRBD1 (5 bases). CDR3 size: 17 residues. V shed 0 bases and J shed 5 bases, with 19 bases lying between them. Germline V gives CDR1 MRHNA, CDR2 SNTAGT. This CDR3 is CASSDSPFPVGGTEAFF. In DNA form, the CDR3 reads TGTGCCAGCAGTGACTCGCCCTTTCCGGTGGGGGGGACTGAAGCTTTCTTT.